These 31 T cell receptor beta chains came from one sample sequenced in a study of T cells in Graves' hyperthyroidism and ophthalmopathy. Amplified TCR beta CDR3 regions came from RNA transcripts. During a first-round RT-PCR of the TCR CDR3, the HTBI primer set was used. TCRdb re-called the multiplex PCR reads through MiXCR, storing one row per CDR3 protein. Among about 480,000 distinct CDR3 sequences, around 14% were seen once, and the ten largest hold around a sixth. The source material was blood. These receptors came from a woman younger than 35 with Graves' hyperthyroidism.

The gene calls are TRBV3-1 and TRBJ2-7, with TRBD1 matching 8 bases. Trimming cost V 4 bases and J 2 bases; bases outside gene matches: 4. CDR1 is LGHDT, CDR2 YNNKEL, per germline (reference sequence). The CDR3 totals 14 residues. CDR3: CASSPATGAYEQYF. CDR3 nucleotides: TGTGCCAGCAGCCCCGCGACAGGGGCCTACGAGCAGTACTTC.

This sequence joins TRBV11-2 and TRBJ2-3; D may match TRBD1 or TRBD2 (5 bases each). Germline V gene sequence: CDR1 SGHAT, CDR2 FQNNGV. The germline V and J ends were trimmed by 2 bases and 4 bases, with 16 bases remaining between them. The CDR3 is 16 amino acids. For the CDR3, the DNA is TGTGCCAGCAGCTTACAGACCTGGGACGGAGCAGATACGCAGTATTTT. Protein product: CASSLQTWDGADTQYF.

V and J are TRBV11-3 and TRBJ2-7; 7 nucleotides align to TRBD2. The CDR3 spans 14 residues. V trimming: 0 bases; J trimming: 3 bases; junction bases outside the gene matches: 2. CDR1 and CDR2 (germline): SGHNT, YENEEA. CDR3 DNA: TGTGCCAGCAGCTTAGAGCGGGGGAACTACGAGCAGTACGTC. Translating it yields CASSLERGNYEQYV.

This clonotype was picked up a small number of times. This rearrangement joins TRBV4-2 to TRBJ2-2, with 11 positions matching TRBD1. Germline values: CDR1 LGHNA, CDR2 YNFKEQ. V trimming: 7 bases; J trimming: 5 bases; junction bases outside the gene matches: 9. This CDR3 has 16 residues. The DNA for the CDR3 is TGTGCCAGCACCACAGGGGACAGGGGGAAAACCGGGGAGCTGTTTTTT. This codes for CASTTGDRGKTGELFF.

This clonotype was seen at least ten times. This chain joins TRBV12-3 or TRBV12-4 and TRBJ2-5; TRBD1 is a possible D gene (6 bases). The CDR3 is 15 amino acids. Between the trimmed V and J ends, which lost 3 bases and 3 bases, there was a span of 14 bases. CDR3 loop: CASSFRQGKEETQYF. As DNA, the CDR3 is TGTGCCAGCAGTTTCAGGCAGGGGAAGGAAGAGACCCAGTACTTC.

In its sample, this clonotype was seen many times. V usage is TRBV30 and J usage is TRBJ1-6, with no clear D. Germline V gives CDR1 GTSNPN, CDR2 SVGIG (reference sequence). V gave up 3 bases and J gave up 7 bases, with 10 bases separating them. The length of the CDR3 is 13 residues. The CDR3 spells CAWSRTTNSPLHF. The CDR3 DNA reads TGTGCCTGGAGCCGGACCACGAATTCACCCCTCCACTTT.

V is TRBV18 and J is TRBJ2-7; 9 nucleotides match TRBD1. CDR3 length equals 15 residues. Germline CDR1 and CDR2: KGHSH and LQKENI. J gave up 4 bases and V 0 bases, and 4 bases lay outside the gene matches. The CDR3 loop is CASSPPTGGTYEQYF. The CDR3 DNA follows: TGTGCCAGCTCACCACCGACAGGGGGTACATACGAGCAGTACTTC.

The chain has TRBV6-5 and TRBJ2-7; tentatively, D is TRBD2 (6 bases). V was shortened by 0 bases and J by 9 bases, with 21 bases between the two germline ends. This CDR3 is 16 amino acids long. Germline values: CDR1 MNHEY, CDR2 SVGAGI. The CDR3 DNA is TGTGCCAGCAGTTACTCAGGGCTAGCGACGAGAGACGGGCAGTACTTC. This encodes CASSYSGLATRDGQYF.

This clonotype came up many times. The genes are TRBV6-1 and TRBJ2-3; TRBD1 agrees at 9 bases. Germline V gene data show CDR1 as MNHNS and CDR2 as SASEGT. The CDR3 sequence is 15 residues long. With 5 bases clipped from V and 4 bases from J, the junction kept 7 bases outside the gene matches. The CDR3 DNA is TGTGCCAGCAGTCACCGGGACAGGGTCGCAGATACGCAGTATTTT. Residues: CASSHRDRVADTQYF.

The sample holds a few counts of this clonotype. The CDR3 DNA sequence: TGTGCCAGCAGCCCCGTGGGAGCGGGAACCGGGGAGCTGTTTTTT. Translation gives CASSPVGAGTGELFF. V gene TRBV7-3 combines with J gene TRBJ2-2; 7 nucleotides agree with TRBD2. V lost 5 bases and J lost 5; bases outside the gene matches: 8. The CDR3 is made up of 15 amino acids. Per the germline V gene, CDR1 is SGHTA and CDR2 is FQGTGA.

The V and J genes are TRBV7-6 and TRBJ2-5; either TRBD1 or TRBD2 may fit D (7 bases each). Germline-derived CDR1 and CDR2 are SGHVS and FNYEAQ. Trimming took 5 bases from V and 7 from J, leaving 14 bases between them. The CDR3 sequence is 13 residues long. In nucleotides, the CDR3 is TGTGCCAGCAGCATCGACAGGGAGGGGACCCAGTACTTC. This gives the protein CASSIDREGTQYF.

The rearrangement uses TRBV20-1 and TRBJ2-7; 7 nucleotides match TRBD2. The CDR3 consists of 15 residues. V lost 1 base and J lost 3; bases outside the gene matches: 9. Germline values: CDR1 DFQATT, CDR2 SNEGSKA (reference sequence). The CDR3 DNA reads TGCAGTGCTAGAGGAGGGGAGGGCCGGGGCTACGAGCAGTACTTC. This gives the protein CSARGGEGRGYEQYF.

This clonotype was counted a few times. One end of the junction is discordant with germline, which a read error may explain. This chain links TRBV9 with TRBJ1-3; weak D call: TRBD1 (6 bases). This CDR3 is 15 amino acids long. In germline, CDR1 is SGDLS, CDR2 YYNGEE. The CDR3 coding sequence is TGTGCCAGCAGCAAAGGGGGGGACTCTAGAAACACCATATATTTT. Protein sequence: CASSKGGDSRNTIYF.

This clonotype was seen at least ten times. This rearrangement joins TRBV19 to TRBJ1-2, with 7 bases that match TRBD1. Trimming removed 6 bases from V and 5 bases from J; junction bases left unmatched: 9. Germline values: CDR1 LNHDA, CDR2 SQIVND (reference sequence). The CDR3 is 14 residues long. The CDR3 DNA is TGTGCCAGTAGACATACAGGGGAGGGGTATGGCTACACCTTC. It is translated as CASRHTGEGYGYTF.

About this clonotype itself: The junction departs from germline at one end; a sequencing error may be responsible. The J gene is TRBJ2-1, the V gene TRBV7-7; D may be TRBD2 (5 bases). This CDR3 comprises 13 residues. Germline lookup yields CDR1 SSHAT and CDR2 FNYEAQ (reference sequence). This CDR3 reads CASSSGENNEQFF. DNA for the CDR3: TGTGCTAGCAGCTCCGGGGAAAACAATGAGCAGTTCTTC.

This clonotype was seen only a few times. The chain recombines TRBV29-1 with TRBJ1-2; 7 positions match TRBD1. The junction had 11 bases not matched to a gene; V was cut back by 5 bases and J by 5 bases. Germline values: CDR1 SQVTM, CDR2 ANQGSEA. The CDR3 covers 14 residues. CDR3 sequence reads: CSVPEGTAVYGYTF. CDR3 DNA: TGCAGCGTTCCAGAGGGGACAGCGGTTTATGGCTACACCTTC.

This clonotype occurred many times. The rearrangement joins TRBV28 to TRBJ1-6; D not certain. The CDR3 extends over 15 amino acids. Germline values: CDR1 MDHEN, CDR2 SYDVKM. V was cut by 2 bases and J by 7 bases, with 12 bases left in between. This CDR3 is CASSLLGRENSPLHF. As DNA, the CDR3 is TGTGCCAGCAGTTTACTTGGACGGGAAAATTCACCCCTCCACTTT.

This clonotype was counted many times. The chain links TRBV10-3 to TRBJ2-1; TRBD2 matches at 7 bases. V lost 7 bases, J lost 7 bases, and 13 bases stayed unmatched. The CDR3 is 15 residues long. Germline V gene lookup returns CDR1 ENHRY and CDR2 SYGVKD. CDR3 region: CAITLSEGRVNEQFF. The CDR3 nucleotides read TGTGCCATCACACTTAGCGAGGGGAGGGTGAATGAGCAGTTCTTC.

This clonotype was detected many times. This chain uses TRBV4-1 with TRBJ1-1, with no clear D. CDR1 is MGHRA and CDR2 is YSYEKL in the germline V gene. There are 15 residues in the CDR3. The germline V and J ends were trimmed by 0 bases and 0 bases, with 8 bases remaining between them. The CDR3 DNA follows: TGCGCCAGCAGCCAAGAGGTGAAGGTGAACACTGAAGCTTTCTTT. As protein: CASSQEVKVNTEAFF.

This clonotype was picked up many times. The DNA of the CDR3 is TGTGCCAGCAGTTTAAGCTTGGGGGTGGAATATGGCTACACCTTC. Amino acids: CASSLSLGVEYGYTF. The gene calls are TRBV28 and TRBJ1-2, with D perhaps matching TRBD1 (5 bases). The V gene's germline CDR1 is MDHEN and CDR2 SYDVKM. V was pared by 2 bases and J by 5 bases, with 15 bases between. CDR3 length: 15 amino acids.

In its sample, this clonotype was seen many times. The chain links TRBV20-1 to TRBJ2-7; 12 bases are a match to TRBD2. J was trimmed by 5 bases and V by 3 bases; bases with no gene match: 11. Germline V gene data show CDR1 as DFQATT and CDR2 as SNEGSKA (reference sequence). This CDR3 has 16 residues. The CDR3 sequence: CSASRLLLAGGDEQYF. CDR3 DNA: TGCAGTGCTAGCCGGTTACTACTAGCGGGAGGAGACGAGCAGTACTTC.

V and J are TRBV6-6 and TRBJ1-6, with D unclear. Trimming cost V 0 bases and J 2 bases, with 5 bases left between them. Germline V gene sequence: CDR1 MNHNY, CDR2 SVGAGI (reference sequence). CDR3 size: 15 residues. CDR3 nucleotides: TGTGCCAGCAGTTACTCCGGTCCCTATAATTCACCCCTCCACTTT. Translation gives CASSYSGPYNSPLHF.

The CDR3: CASGTSGISEQFF. The DNA for the CDR3 is TGCGCCAGCGGGACTAGCGGGATAAGTGAGCAGTTCTTC. The chain carries TRBV10-1 and TRBJ2-1; 13 bases match TRBD2. The CDR3 has 13 residues. Trimming took 8 bases from V and 9 from J; bases not matched to a gene: 4. CDR1 and CDR2 from the germline V gene are WNHNN and SYGVQD (reference sequence).

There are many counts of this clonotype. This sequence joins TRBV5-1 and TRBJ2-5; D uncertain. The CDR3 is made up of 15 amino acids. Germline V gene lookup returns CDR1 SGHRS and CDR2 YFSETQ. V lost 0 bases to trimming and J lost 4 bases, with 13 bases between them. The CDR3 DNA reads TGCGCCAGCAGCTTGGCCTCCAACTTCGTAGAGACCCAGTACTTC. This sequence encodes CASSLASNFVETQYF.

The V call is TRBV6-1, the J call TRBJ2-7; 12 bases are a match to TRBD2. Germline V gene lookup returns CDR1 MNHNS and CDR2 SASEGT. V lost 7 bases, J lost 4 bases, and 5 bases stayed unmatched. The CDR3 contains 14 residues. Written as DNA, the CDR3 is TGTGCCAGCAACCCGACTAGCGGGAGATACGAGCAGTACTTC. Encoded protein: CASNPTSGRYEQYF.

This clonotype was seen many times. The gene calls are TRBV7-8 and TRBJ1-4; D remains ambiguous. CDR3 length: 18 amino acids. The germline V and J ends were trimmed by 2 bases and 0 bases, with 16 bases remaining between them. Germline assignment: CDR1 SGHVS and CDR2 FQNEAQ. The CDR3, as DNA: TGTGCCAGCAGCTTAAATAAGGGTGGGATTGCAACTAATGAAAAACTGTTTTTT. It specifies CASSLNKGGIATNEKLFF.

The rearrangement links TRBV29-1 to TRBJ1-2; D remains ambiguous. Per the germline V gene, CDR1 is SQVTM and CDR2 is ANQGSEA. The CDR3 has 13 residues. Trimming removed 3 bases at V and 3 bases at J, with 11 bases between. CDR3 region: CSVDRSAYYGYTF. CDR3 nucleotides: TGCAGCGTTGATCGTTCAGCCTACTATGGCTACACCTTC.

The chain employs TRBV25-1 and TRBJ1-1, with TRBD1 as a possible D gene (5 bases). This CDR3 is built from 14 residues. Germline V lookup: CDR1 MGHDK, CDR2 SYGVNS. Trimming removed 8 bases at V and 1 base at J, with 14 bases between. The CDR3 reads CASGKGGGNTEAFF. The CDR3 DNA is TGTGCCAGCGGAAAAGGCGGGGGGAACACTGAAGCTTTCTTT.

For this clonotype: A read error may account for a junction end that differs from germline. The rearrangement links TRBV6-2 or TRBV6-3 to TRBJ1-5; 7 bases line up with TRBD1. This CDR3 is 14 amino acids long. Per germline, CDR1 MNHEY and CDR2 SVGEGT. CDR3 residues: CASSYDRDNQPPHF. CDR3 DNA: TGTGCCAGCAGTTACGACAGGGACAATCAGCCCCCGCATTTT.

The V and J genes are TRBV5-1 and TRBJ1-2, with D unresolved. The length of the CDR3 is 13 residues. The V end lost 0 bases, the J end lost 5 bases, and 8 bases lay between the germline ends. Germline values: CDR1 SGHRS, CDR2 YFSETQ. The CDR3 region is CASSLAPVYGYTF. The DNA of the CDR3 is TGCGCCAGCAGCTTGGCCCCAGTTTATGGCTACACCTTC.

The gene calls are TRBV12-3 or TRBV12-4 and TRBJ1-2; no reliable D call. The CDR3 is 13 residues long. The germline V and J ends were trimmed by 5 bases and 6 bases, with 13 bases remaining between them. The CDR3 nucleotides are TGTGCCAGCAGTGGTTCTTGTTCGGATGGCTACACCTTC. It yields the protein CASSGSCSDGYTF.